These 4 T cell receptor beta chains were all obtained from the same sample, sequenced in a study of blood T cell repertoires in COVID-19. TCRdb's copy holds only in-frame clones and misses some; the assay was immunoSEQ multiplex PCR. The sample shows almost 90,000 clones, approximately 88% of them seen only once. Sequencing was performed on peripheral blood. The receptors come from a man aged 80 or over with acute or convalescent COVID-19.

This chain joins TRBV5-1 and TRBJ2-3; possibly TRBD1 for D (7 bases). The CDR3 has 15 residues. V lost 7 bases to trimming and J lost 2 bases, with 17 bases between them. In germline, CDR1 is SGHRS, CDR2 YFSETQ. CDR3 DNA sequence: TGCGCCAGCCGGAGGGACAGCGGACCCACAGATACGCAGTATTTT. It translates to CASRRDSGPTDTQYF. The complete variable domain, with remaining parts taken from reference TRBV5-1 and TRBJ2-3, reads KAGVTQTPRYLIKTRGQQVTLSCSPISGHRSVSWYQQTPGQGLQFLFEYFSETQRNKGNFPGRFSGRQFSNSRSEMNVSTLELGDSALYLCASRRDSGPTDTQYFGPGTRLTVL.

The rearrangement links TRBV27 to TRBJ1-1; 7 bases are a match to TRBD1. V was clipped by 6 bases and J by 4 bases; unmatched bases: 8. Germline lookup yields CDR1 MNHEY and CDR2 SMNVEV (reference sequence). The CDR3 consists of 14 residues. CDR3 region: CASRATGKTTEAFF. DNA of the CDR3: TGTGCCAGCAGGGCGACAGGGAAGACCACTGAAGCTTTCTTT.

The chain carries TRBV5-1 and TRBJ2-2; TRBD2 might be the D (7 bases). Germline CDR1 SGHRS, CDR2 YFSETQ. Trimming stripped 0 bases from V and 5 bases from J, with 14 bases between. This CDR3 comprises 16 residues. The CDR3 sequence is CASSLGHREGTGELFF. DNA for the CDR3: TGCGCCAGCAGCTTGGGCCACAGGGAGGGGACCGGGGAGCTGTTTTTT.

This sequence joins TRBV9 and TRBJ1-2, with D tentatively TRBD1 (6 bases). Trimming removed 0 bases from V and 5 bases from J, with 11 bases in between. CDR1 is SGDLS, CDR2 YYNGEE, per germline. CDR3 length: 14 residues. The CDR3 sequence is CASSVAGDLYGYTF. CDR3 DNA sequence: TGTGCCAGCAGCGTAGCAGGGGACCTATATGGCTACACCTTC.